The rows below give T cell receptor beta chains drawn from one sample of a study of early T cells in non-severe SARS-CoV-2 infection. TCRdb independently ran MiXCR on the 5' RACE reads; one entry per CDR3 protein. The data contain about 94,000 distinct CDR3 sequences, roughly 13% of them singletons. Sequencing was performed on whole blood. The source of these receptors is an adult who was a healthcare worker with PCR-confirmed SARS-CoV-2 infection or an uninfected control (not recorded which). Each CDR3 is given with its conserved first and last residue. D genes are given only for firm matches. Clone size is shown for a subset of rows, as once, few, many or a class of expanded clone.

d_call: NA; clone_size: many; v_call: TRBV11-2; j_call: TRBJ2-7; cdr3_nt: TGTGCCAGCAGTCCCTCCCGGGACAACTACGAGCAGTACTTC; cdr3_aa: CASSPSRDNYEQYF
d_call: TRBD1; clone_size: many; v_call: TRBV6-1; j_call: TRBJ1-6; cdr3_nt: TGTGCCAGTCTTGAGGGACAGGGTTATTCACCCCTCCACTTT; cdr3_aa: CASLEGQGYSPLHF
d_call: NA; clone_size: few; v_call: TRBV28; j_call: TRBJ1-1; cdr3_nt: TGTGCCAGCAGTTATAGTAATTCGGCAGGGGACGAAGCTTTCTTT; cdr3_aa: CASSYSNSAGDEAFF
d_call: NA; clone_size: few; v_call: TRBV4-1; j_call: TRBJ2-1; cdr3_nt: TGCGCCAGCAGCCAAAGGGGATTTTCCTACAATGAGCAGTTCTTC; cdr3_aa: CASSQRGFSYNEQFF
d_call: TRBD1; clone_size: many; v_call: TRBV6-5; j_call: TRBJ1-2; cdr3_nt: TGTGCCAGCAGTCGTACCCGGGACAGGGTCTATGGCTACACCTTC; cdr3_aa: CASSRTRDRVYGYTF
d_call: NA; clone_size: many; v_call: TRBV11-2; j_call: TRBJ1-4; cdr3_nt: TGTGCCAGCAGCTTAGACAGCTTACTTAATGAAAAACTGTTTTTT; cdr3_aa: CASSLDSLLNEKLFF
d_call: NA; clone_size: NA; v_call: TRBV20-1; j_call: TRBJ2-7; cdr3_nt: TGCAGTGCTAGCGGTGGTGGGAACGAGCAGTACTTC; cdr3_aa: CSASGGGNEQYF
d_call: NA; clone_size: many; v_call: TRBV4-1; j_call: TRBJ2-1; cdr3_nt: TGCGCCAGCAGCCGGTCCAGCTCCTACAATGAGCAGTTCTTC; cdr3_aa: CASSRSSSYNEQFF
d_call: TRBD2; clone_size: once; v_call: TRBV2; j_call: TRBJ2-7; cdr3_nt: TGTGCCAGAGCGACTAGCGGGGGGATCGGGCAGTACTTC; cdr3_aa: CARATSGGIGQYF
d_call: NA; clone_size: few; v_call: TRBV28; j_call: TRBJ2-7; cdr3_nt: TGTGCCAGCAGTTTACGGCCAGGGGTGGTGTACGAGCAGTACTTC; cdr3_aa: CASSLRPGVVYEQYF
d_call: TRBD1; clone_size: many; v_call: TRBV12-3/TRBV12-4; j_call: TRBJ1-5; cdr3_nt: TGTGCCAGCAGGGGAGACACAGGGGGCCGCAATCAGCCCCAGCATTTT; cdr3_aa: CASRGDTGGRNQPQHF
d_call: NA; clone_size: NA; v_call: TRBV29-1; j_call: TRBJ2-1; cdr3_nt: TGCAGCGTATGGCAGGGGAATGAGCAGTTCTTC; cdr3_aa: CSVWQGNEQFF
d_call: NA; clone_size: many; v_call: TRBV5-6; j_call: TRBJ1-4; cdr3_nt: TGTGCCAGCAGCTTGTTAGGAGAGAATGAAAAACTGTTTTTT; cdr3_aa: CASSLLGENEKLFF
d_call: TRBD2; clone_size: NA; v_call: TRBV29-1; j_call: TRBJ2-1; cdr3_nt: TGCAGCGTCCCTCGCGGGGGGGCCAATGAGCAGTTCTTC; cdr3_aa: CSVPRGGANEQFF
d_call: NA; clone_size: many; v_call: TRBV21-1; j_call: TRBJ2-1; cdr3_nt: TGTGCCAGCAGCAAACGGCCTCCCTTTCGGCACAATGAGCAGTTCTTC; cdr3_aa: CASSKRPPFRHNEQFF
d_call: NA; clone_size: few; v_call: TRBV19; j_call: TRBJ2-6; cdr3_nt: TGTGCCAGTACCGAGACCAGCTCTGGGGCCAACGTCCTGACTTTC; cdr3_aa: CASTETSSGANVLTF
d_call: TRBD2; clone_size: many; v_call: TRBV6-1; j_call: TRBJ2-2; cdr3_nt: TGTGCCAGCAGGGCCATAGCGGGCCCGAACACCGGGGAGCTGTTTTTT; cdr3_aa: CASRAIAGPNTGELFF
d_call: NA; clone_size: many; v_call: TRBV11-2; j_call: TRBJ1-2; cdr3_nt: TGTGCCAGCAGCTTAGATAATGCGGGTAGTAACTATGGCTACACCTTC; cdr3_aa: CASSLDNAGSNYGYTF
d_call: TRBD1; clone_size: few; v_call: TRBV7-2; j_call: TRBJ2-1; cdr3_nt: TGTGCCAGCAGCCACCCAAGACAGGGGGGCTCCTACAATGAGCAGTTCTTC; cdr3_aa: CASSHPRQGGSYNEQFF
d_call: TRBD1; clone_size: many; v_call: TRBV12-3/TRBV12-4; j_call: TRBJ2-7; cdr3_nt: TGTGCCAGCAGTAGGGACAGACCGCTGGACGAGCAGTACTTC; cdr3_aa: CASSRDRPLDEQYF
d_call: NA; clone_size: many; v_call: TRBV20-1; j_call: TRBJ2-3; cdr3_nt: TGCAGTGCATCGGGCCGCGACACAGATACGCAGTATTTT; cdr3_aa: CSASGRDTDTQYF
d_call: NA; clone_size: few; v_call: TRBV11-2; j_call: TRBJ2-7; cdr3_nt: TGTGCCAGCAGTTCCCTGGGGACCTCGGTGCAGTACTTC; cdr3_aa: CASSSLGTSVQYF
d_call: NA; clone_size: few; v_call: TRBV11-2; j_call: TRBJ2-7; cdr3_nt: TGTGCCAGCAGCTTGGCGGTCTACGAGCAGTACTTC; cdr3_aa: CASSLAVYEQYF
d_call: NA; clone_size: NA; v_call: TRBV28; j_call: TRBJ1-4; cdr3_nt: TGTGCCGGCGGAACCGGGACAACTTTGGAAAAACTGTTTTTT; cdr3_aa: CAGGTGTTLEKLFF
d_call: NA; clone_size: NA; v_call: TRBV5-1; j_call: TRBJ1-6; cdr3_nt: TGCGCCAGCCGACAGGCGCCTCCTACACCCCTCCACTTT; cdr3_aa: CASRQAPPTPLHF
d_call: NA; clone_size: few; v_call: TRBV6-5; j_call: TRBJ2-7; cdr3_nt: TGTGCCAGCGCCGTGGGGACACAATCCTACGAGCAGTACTTC; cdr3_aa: CASAVGTQSYEQYF
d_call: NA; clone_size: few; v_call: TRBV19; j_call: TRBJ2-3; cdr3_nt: TGTGCCAGTAGTCCTCTCGTAGGGTCCACAGATACGCAGTATTTT; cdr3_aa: CASSPLVGSTDTQYF